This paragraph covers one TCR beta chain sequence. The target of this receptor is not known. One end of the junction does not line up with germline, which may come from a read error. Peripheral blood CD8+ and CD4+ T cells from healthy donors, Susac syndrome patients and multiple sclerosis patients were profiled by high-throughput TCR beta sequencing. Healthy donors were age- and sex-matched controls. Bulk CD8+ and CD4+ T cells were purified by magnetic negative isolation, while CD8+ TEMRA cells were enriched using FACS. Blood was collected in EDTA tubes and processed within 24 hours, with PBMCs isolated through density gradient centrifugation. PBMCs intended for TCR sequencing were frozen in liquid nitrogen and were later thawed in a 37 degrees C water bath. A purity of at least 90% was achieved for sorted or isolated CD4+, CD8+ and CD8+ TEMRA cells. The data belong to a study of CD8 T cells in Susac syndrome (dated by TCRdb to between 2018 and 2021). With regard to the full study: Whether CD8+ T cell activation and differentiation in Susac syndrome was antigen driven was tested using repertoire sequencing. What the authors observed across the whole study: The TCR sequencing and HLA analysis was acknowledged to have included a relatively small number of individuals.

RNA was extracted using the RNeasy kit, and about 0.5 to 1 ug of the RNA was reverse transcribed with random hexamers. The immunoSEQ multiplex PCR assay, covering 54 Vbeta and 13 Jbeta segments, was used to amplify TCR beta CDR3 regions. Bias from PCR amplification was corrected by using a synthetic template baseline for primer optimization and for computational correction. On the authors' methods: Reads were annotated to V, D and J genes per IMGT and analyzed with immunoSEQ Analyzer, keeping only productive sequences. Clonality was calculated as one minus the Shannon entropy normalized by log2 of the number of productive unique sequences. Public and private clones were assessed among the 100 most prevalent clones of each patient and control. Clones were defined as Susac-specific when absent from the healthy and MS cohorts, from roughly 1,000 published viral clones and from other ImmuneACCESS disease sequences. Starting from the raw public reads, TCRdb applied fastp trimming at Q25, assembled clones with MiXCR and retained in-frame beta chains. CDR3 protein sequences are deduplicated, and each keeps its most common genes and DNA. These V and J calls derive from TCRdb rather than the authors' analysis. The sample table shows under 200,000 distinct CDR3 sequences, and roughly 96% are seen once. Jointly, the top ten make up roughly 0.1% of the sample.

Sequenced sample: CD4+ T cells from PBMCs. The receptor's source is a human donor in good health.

In nucleotides, the sequence is TGCAGCGTTGAAGAGCAGGGTTCCTCCAATTTT. It is translated as CSVEEQGSSNF. The chain employs TRBV29-1 and TRBJ1-3; the D gene is perhaps TRBD1, on 5 matching bases. The CDR1 and CDR2 encoded by the germline V gene are SQVTM and ANQGSEA. Reading from cysteine to phenylalanine, the CDR3 counts 11 amino acids. Just the 33-base CDR3 DNA is kept, in frame starting at base 1. With the portions outside the CDR3 filled from the reference TRBV29-1 and TRBJ1-3 genes, the complete variable region becomes SAVISQKPSRDICQRGTSLTIQCQVDSQVTMMFWYRQQPGQSLTLIATANQGSEATYESGFVIDKFPISRPNLTFSTLTVSNMSPEDSSIYLCSVEEQGSSNFGEGSWLTVV.